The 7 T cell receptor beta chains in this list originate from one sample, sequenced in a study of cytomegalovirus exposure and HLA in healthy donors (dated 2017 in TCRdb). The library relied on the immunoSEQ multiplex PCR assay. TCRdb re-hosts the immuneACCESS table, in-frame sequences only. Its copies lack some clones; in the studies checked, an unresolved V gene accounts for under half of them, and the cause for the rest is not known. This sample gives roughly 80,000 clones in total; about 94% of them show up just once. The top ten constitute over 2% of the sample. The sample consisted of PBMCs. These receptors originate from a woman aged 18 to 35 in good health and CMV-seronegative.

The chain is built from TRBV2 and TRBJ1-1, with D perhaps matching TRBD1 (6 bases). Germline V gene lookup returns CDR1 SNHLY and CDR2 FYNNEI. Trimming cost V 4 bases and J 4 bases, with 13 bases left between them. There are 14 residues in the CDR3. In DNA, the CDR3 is TGTGCCAGCAGTGGGGCAACAGGGAGCACTGAAGCTTTCTTT. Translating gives CASSGATGSTEAFF.

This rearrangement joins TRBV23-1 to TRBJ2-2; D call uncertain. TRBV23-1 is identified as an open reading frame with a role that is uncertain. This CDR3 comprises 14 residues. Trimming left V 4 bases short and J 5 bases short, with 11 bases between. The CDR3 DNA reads TGCGCCAGCAGTCTAAATGCTAGGACCGGGGAGCTGTTTTTT. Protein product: CASSLNARTGELFF.

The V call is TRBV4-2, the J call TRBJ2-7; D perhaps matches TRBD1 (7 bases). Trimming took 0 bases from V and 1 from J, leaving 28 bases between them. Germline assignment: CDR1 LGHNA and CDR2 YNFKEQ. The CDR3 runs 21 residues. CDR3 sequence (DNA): TGTGCCAGCAGCCAAGAGGGTCCCCCAGGGGGGCTGGGTAGGATTTCCTACGAGCAGTACTTC. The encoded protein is CASSQEGPPGGLGRISYEQYF.

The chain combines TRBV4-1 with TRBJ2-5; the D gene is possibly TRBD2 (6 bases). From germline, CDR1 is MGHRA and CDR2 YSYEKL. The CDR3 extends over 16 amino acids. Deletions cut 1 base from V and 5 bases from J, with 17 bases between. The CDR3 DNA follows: TGCGCCAGCAGCCAAGTTAACCTCGGGCTAGCGGAGACCCAGTACTTC. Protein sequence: CASSQVNLGLAETQYF.

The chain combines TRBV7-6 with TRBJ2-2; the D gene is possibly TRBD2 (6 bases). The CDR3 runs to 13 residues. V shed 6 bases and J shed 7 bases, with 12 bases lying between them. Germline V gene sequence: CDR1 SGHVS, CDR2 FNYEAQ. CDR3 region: CASRAPGDGELFF. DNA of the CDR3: TGTGCCAGCAGGGCTCCGGGAGACGGGGAGCTGTTTTTT.

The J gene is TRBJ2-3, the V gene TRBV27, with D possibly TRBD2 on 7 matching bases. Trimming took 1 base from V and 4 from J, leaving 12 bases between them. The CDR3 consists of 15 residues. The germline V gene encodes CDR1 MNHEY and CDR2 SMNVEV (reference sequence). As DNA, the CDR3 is TGTGCCAGCAGTTTATATACAGGGAGGGCAGATACGCAGTATTTT. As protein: CASSLYTGRADTQYF.

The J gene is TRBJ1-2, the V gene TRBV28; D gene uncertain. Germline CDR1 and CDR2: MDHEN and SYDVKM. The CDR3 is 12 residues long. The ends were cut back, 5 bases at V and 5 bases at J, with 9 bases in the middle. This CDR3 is CASSTMVYGYTF. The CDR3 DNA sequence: TGTGCCAGCAGTACAATGGTTTATGGCTACACCTTC.